Many counts were recorded for the clone carrying this TCR beta chain. The data were taken from a study of regulatory T cells in long-lasting Graves disease. Library construction for TCR beta used iRepertoire HTBI primers and Arm-PCR of CDR3 regions. MiXCR, run by TCRdb on the multiplex PCR reads, gives a single entry per CDR3 protein. The sample lists about 310,000 distinct CDR3 sequences; roughly 21% were seen once. Time point: persistent/refractory GD, antithyroid drugs over 5 years with positive TRAb. The TCR library used RNA extracted from PBMCs. This sequence was found in a female donor with Graves disease. This material consisted of peripheral blood mononuclear cells (PBMCs), taken when the disease was refractory, from a patient treated with antithyroid drugs.

The CDR3 DNA reads TGTGCCAGCAGTGAAGATGGGGGGTTATATGGCTACACCTTC. Translated, it gives CASSEDGGLYGYTF. V usage is TRBV9 and J usage is TRBJ1-2; D possibly corresponds to TRBD1 (5 bases). The germline gives CDR1 SGDLS, CDR2 YYNGEE. CDR3 length equals 14 residues. Trimming pared 5 bases from V and 5 bases from J, leaving 16 bases between.